The 27 T cell receptor beta chains listed next were all sequenced from one sample in a study of T cell changes during pregnancy in multiple sclerosis. Repertoires were generated with immunoSEQ multiplex PCR, while TCRdb's copy carries only in-frame clones and drops some. Of over 45,000 clones listed, approximately 90% are singletons. The sequencing used CD4+ T cells from peripheral blood mononuclear cells, collected in the second trimester of pregnancy. These receptors originate from a female donor with multiple sclerosis, enrolled in a pregnancy study.

The rearrangement uses TRBV4-2 and TRBJ1-1; 9 nucleotides match TRBD1. Trimming at V came to 5 bases and at J to 6 bases, leaving 13 bases not matched to a gene. From germline, CDR1 is LGHNA and CDR2 YNFKEQ. The CDR3 loop spans 16 amino acids. CDR3 sequence reads: CASSAIRDRAGAEAFF. Here the CDR3 DNA reads TGTGCCAGCAGCGCTATCCGGGACAGGGCGGGTGCTGAAGCTTTCTTT.

This chain joins TRBV27 and TRBJ2-1; 10 positions agree with TRBD2. The length of the CDR3 is 14 residues. J gave up 6 bases and V 3 bases, and 2 bases lay outside the gene matches. CDR1 and CDR2 from the germline V gene are MNHEY and SMNVEV (reference sequence). CDR3: CASSFLAGVNEQFF. The CDR3 coding sequence is TGTGCCAGCAGTTTTCTAGCGGGAGTCAATGAGCAGTTCTTC.

This rearrangement joins TRBV5-1 to TRBJ2-3, with 9 nucleotides matching TRBD2. The CDR3 is 16 amino acids. Unmatched junction bases numbered 10, after V lost 2 bases and J lost 6 bases. CDR1 and CDR2 (germline): SGHRS, YFSETQ. The CDR3 DNA is TGCGCCAGCAGCTTCGGCGGGGGGGAGATCGGGGATACGCAGTATTTT. This encodes CASSFGGGEIGDTQYF.

V is TRBV28 and J is TRBJ2-5; TRBD2 matches at 8 bases. The V and J ends lost 4 bases and 1 base, in that order; junction bases with no gene match: 8. Germline V lookup: CDR1 MDHEN, CDR2 SYDVKM. The CDR3 is 16 residues long. The CDR3 nucleotides read TGTGCCAGCAGTTCCCCTAGGGCGGGAGGCCAAGAGACCCAGTACTTC. Its protein product is CASSSPRAGGQETQYF.

This sequence joins TRBV7-6 and TRBJ1-3; perhaps TRBD1 as D (5 bases). Germline V gene lookup returns CDR1 SGHVS and CDR2 FNYEAQ. V shed 2 bases and J shed 5 bases, with 10 bases lying between them. The CDR3 runs to 14 residues. As DNA, the CDR3 is TGTGCCAGCAGCTTAAACAGGTCCAGAAACACCATATATTTT. Encoded protein: CASSLNRSRNTIYF.

The V gene is TRBV19, the J gene TRBJ2-5; D might be TRBD1 (5 bases). The CDR3 has 16 amino acids. Germline-derived CDR1 and CDR2 are LNHDA and SQIVND (reference sequence). V lost 1 base and J lost 1, with 13 bases in between. The CDR3 region is CASSIAGLGPQETQYF. As DNA, the CDR3 is TGTGCCAGTAGTATAGCTGGGTTGGGGCCCCAAGAGACCCAGTACTTC.

V and J are TRBV2 and TRBJ2-1; 9 positions agree with TRBD2. CDR1 and CDR2 (germline): SNHLY, FYNNEI. Trimming at V came to 6 bases and at J to 4 bases, leaving 10 bases not matched to a gene. The CDR3 sequence is 16 residues long. The CDR3 spells CASRRGPGLAYNEQFF. The CDR3 DNA sequence: TGTGCCAGCAGACGGGGCCCGGGACTAGCATACAATGAGCAGTTCTTC.

V gene TRBV18 combines with J gene TRBJ1-1, with D possibly matching TRBD1 (5 bases). Trimming removed 3 bases from V and 1 base from J, with 18 bases in between. The CDR3 totals 17 residues. CDR1 is KGHSH and CDR2 is LQKENI in the germline V gene. In DNA, the CDR3 is TGTGCCAGCTCACCTTCCCCCGGGGGACCGGGGAACACTGAAGCTTTCTTT. Translated, it gives CASSPSPGGPGNTEAFF.

The chain uses TRBV30 and TRBJ2-1; D gene ambiguous. CDR1 and CDR2 (germline): GTSNPN, SVGIG (reference sequence). The V and J ends lost 4 bases and 6 bases respectively, with 10 bases between them. This CDR3 has 12 residues. CDR3 residues: CAWKSEFNEQFF. DNA for the CDR3: TGTGCCTGGAAATCGGAGTTCAATGAGCAGTTCTTC.

This chain joins TRBV30 and TRBJ1-5; 10 nucleotides match TRBD1. This CDR3 contains 14 residues. Germline trimming cut 5 bases from V and 6 bases from J; bases unmatched to any gene: 7. Germline CDR1 reads GTSNPN; CDR2 reads SVGIG (reference sequence). This CDR3 is CAWGGQGVSQPQHF. The CDR3 nucleotides are TGTGCCTGGGGCGGACAGGGGGTTTCTCAGCCCCAGCATTTT.

The chain is built from TRBV5-5 and TRBJ2-5; weak D call: TRBD2 (6 bases). The ends were cut back, 2 bases at V and 1 base at J, with 12 bases in the middle. This CDR3 is 15 amino acids long. The V gene's germline CDR1 is SGHKS and CDR2 YYEKEE (reference sequence). The CDR3 sequence: CASSFGWDFQETQYF. In DNA, the CDR3 is TGTGCCAGCAGCTTTGGTTGGGACTTCCAAGAGACCCAGTACTTC.

The rearrangement links TRBV4-2 to TRBJ2-1; 8 nucleotides agree with TRBD2. This CDR3 has 16 residues. V was pared by 4 bases and J by 7 bases, with 12 bases of the junction left unmatched. Germline CDR1 and CDR2: LGHNA and YNFKEQ. CDR3 in DNA: TGTGCCAGCAGCCTCACTCCGGGACTAGTTAGAAATGAGCAGTTCTTC. It encodes CASSLTPGLVRNEQFF.

The chain is built from TRBV6-6 and TRBJ2-2; D is ambiguous. In germline, CDR1 is MNHNY, CDR2 SVGAGI (reference sequence). This CDR3 region has 13 residues. Trimming shortened V by 8 bases and J by 9 bases, and 16 bases separated the two germline ends. CDR3 sequence (DNA): TGTGCCAGCGCCACGGGTCTTAGGTGGGAGCTGTTTTTT. Translated, it gives CASATGLRWELFF.

The chain joins TRBV21-1 to TRBJ2-7; TRBD1 was called by the table and not checked on the DNA. TRBV21-1 is labeled a pseudogene. The CDR3 sequence is 23 residues long. CDR3 nucleotide sequence: TGTGCCAGCAGCAAACAGGAAGACAGGGGACCTTGCTTTAAACCCCCCATCTGCTACGAGCAGTACTTC. It translates to CASSKQEDRGPCFKPPICYEQYF.

The chain joins TRBV10-3 to TRBJ2-1; the match to TRBD2 covers 14 bases. The CDR3 contains 15 residues. CDR1 is ENHRY, CDR2 SYGVKD, per germline. V was pared by 2 bases and J by 10 bases, with 4 bases of the junction left unmatched. The CDR3 loop is CAISEGLAGGVEQFF. CDR3 DNA sequence: TGTGCCATCAGTGAGGGACTAGCGGGGGGTGTGGAGCAGTTCTTC.

Only one count was recorded for this clone. The chain couples TRBV29-1 to TRBJ1-3; 9 bases are a match to TRBD1. Trimming at V came to 4 bases and at J to 11 bases, leaving 9 bases not matched to a gene. Per the germline V gene, CDR1 is SQVTM and CDR2 is ANQGSEA. The CDR3 is 13 amino acids. CDR3: CSVGDREEAPIYF. The CDR3 coding sequence is TGCAGCGTTGGGGACAGGGAGGAAGCCCCCATATATTTT. Full variable domain (rest looked up from reference TRBV29-1 and TRBJ1-3): SAVISQKPSRDICQRGTSLTIQCQVDSQVTMMFWYRQQPGQSLTLIATANQGSEATYESGFVIDKFPISRPNLTFSTLTVSNMSPEDSSIYLCSVGDREEAPIYFGEGSWLTVV.

This chain uses TRBV5-6 with TRBJ1-1, with 8 positions matching TRBD1. Looked up from germline, CDR1 is SGHDT and CDR2 is YYEEEE. This CDR3 contains 16 residues. J gave up 3 bases and V 4 bases, and 11 bases lay outside the gene matches. CDR3 DNA sequence: TGTGCCAGCAGCCGGAGGACAGGGAGGGGGGACACTGAAGCTTTCTTT. This sequence encodes CASSRRTGRGDTEAFF.

This clone was seen only once. The rearrangement links TRBV2 to TRBJ2-3; TRBD2 is a possible D gene (6 bases). Germline V CDR1 and CDR2: SNHLY, FYNNEI. CDR3 length: 14 residues. The V gene lost 8 bases and the J gene lost 0 bases, with 12 bases spanning the gap. The CDR3 DNA follows: TGTGCCAGCGGGGAGGCGGCTAGCACAGATACGCAGTATTTT. It specifies CASGEAASTDTQYF.

The chain links TRBV5-1 to TRBJ2-7, with D possibly matching TRBD2 (6 bases). Germline CDR1 SGHRS, CDR2 YFSETQ. This CDR3 is 18 amino acids long. The germline V and J ends were trimmed by 2 bases and 0 bases, with 21 bases remaining between them. The CDR3 reads CASSFVEGSGVLSYEQYF. The CDR3 DNA reads TGCGCCAGCAGCTTCGTCGAGGGTAGCGGAGTCCTCTCCTACGAGCAGTACTTC. Complete variable domain (other parts from reference TRBV5-1 and TRBJ2-7): KAGVTQTPRYLIKTRGQQVTLSCSPISGHRSVSWYQQTPGQGLQFLFEYFSETQRNKGNFPGRFSGRQFSNSRSEMNVSTLELGDSALYLCASSFVEGSGVLSYEQYFGPGTRLTVT.

The chain is built from TRBV28 and TRBJ1-2; possibly TRBD1 for D (6 bases). CDR1 and CDR2 from the germline V gene are MDHEN and SYDVKM. The V end lost 5 bases, the J end lost 7 bases, and 11 bases lay between the germline ends. There are 12 residues in the CDR3. CDR3 sequence: CASSPPGVGYTF. The CDR3 nucleotides are TGTGCCAGCAGTCCCCCAGGGGTTGGCTACACCTTC.

CDR3 loop: CASTPRGFSTDTQYF. The CDR3 DNA reads TGTGCCAGCACCCCCCGCGGCTTTAGCACAGATACGCAGTATTTT. The rearrangement joins TRBV7-8 to TRBJ2-3; D not resolved. Trimming cost V 7 bases and J 0 bases, with 14 bases left between them. The CDR3 spans 15 residues. Germline lookup yields CDR1 SGHVS and CDR2 FQNEAQ.

The genes are TRBV2 and TRBJ2-5; 10 bases map to TRBD2. J was trimmed by 6 bases and V by 4 bases; bases with no gene match: 14. The CDR3 length is 17 residues. Germline lookup yields CDR1 SNHLY and CDR2 FYNNEI. CDR3 DNA sequence: TGTGCCAGCAGTGCCTCCATCCTCAGCGGGGGGGCGAAGACCCAGTACTTC. Amino acids: CASSASILSGGAKTQYF.

The table lists this clone with a count of one. V and J are TRBV30 and TRBJ1-5; D ambiguous. Germline V gene sequence: CDR1 GTSNPN, CDR2 SVGIG (reference sequence). Trimming removed 0 bases from V and 0 bases from J, with 6 bases in between. The CDR3 covers 14 residues. The CDR3 DNA sequence: TGTGCCTGGAGTGTACGGGTTAGCAATCAGCCCCAGCATTTT. This sequence encodes CAWSVRVSNQPQHF.

This sequence joins TRBV9 and TRBJ1-3; 9 bases are shared with TRBD1. CDR1 is SGDLS, CDR2 YYNGEE, per germline. Unmatched junction bases numbered 1, after V lost 0 bases and J lost 0 bases. The CDR3 contains 16 residues. The CDR3 nucleotides are TGTGCCAGCAGCGTAGGGACAGGGGTCTCTGGAAACACCATATATTTT. Residues: CASSVGTGVSGNTIYF. Full variable domain (remainder filled in from reference TRBV9 and TRBJ1-3): DSGVTQTPKHLITATGQRVTLRCSPRSGDLSVYWYQQSLDQGLQFLIQYYNGEERAKGNILERFSAQQFPDLHSELNLSSLELGDSALYFCASSVGTGVSGNTIYFGEGSWLTVV.

This chain links TRBV18 with TRBJ2-3, with a possible D match to TRBD2 (5 bases). Germline V gene data show CDR1 as KGHSH and CDR2 as LQKENI. There are 15 residues in the CDR3. V was trimmed by 4 bases and J by 1 base, leaving 12 bases between them. CDR3 bases: TGTGCCAGCTCACTTTCGTCAGCGGGCACAGATACGCAGTATTTT. Translating it yields CASSLSSAGTDTQYF.

The J gene is TRBJ2-1, the V gene TRBV9, with a weak D call TRBD2 (5 bases). The V and J ends lost 3 bases and 10 bases respectively, with 26 bases between them. The CDR3 spans 17 residues. Germline V gene sequence: CDR1 SGDLS, CDR2 YYNGEE. The CDR3 region is CASSAPSLFTQTGEQFF. For the CDR3, the DNA is TGTGCCAGCAGCGCACCTTCACTTTTCACTCAGACGGGGGAGCAGTTCTTC.

The chain joins TRBV30 to TRBJ2-1; D remains unclear. Germline-derived CDR1 and CDR2 are GTSNPN and SVGIG (reference sequence). CDR3 length: 14 residues. Trimming took off 2 bases at V and 0 bases at J, with 8 bases between the two ends. In DNA, the CDR3 is TGTGCCTGGAGTAAGACAATCTCCTACAATGAGCAGTTCTTC. Protein: CAWSKTISYNEQFF.